The present TCR beta chain was sequenced within a study of T cell responses to AZD1222 COVID-19 vaccine. The study, taken as a whole, reports: Dominant CD4 TCR responses targeted spike regions 160-218 and 743-854. Nearly half of unique spike-specific TCRs reportedly avoided B.1.351 and B.1.1.7 mutated regions. Mostly white British, mostly female donors; authors suggested clonal diversity may be underestimated. There were repertoire samples only from the period after the peak T cell response.

This clone was observed once. Its specificity is not known. J lost 6 bases, V lost 5 bases, and 14 bases had no gene match. Germline-derived CDR1 and CDR2 are KGHDR and SFDVKD. This CDR3 contains 17 residues. Profiling relied on immunoSEQ multiplex PCR, and the TCRdb table lists in-frame clones only, not all of them. The repertoire consists of approximately 31,000 clones, with roughly 90% occurring once and the leading ten covering 14%. The sequence was obtained from an adult who received the AZD1222 COVID-19 vaccine. V is TRBV24-1 and J is TRBJ1-4, with 7 bases that match TRBD1. The sample was peripheral blood, taken 28 days after the second AZD1222 dose. This CDR3 reads CATSGSDRRIPYEKLFF. CDR3 bases: TGTGCCACCAGTGGATCGGACAGGAGGATTCCCTATGAAAAACTGTTTTTT.